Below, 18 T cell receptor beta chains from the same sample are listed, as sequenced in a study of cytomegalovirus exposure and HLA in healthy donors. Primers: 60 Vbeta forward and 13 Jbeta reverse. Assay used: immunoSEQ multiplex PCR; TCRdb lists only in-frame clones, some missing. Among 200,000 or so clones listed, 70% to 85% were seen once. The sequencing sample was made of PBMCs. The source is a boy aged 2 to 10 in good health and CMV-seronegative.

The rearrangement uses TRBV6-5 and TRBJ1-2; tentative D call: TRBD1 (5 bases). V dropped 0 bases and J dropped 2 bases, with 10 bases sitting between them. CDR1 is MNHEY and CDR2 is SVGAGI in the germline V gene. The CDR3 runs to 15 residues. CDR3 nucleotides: TGTGCCAGCAGTTACTCCACAGGAGACAACTATGGCTACACCTTC. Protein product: CASSYSTGDNYGYTF.

Written as DNA, the CDR3 is TGTGCCAGCAGTATGTACTCCCCAGATACGCAGTATTTT. Translating it yields CASSMYSPDTQYF. The chain combines TRBV6-1 with TRBJ2-3; no clear D. The V gene's germline CDR1 is MNHNS and CDR2 SASEGT. Trimming shortened V by 5 bases and J by 4 bases, and 10 bases separated the two germline ends. CDR3 length equals 13 residues.

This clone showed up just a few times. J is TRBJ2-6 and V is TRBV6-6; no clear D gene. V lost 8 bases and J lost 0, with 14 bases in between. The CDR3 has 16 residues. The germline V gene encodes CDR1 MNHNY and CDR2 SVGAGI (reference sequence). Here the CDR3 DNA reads TGTGCCAGCTCTCTAAAACCCCTCTCTGGGGCCAACGTCCTGACTTTC. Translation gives CASSLKPLSGANVLTF.

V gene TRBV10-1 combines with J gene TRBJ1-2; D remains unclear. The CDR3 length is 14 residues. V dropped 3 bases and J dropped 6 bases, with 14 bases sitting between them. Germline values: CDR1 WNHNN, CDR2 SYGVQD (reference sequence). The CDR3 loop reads CASSDSEEVDGYTF. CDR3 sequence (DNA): TGCGCCAGCAGTGACTCTGAGGAAGTAGATGGCTACACCTTC.

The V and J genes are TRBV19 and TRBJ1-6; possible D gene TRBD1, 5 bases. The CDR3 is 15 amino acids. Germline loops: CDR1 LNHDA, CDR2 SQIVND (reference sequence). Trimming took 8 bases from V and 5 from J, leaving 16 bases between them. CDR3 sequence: CASGKAGTNNSPLHF. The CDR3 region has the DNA TGTGCCAGTGGAAAAGCAGGGACTAATAATTCACCCCTCCACTTT.

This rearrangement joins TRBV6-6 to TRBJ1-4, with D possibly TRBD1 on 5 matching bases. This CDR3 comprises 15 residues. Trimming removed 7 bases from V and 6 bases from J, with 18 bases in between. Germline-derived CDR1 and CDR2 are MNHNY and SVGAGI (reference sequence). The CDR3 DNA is TGTGCCAGCAACCCCCTTGGGGCAGCTCATGAAAAACTGTTTTTT. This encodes CASNPLGAAHEKLFF.

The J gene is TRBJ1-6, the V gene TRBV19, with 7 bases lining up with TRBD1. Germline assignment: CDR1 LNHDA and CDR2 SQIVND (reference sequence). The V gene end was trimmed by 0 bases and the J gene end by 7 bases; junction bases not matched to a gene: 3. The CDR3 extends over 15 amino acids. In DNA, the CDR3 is TGTGCCAGTAGTATAGATACAGGGGAAAATTCACCCCTCCACTTT. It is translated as CASSIDTGENSPLHF.

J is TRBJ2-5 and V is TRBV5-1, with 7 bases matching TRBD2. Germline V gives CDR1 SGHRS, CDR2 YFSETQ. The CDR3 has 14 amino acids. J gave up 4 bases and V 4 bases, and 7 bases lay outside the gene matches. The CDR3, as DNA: TGCGCCAGCAGCCCTGGTCCGGGGGGAGAGACCCAGTACTTC. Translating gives CASSPGPGGETQYF.

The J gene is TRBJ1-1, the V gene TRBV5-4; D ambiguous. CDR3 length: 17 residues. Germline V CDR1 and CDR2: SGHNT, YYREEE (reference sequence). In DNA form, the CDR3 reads TGTGTCACGGGTCCGATGCTTTTAACGACCCTGAACACTGAAGCTTTCTTT. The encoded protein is CVTGPMLLTTLNTEAFF.

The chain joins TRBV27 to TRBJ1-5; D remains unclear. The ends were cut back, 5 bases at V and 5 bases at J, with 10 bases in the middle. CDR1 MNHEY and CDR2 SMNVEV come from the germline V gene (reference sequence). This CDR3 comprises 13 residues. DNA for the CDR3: TGTGCCAGCAGTCCCCGAGAACATCAGCCCCAGCATTTT. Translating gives CASSPREHQPQHF.

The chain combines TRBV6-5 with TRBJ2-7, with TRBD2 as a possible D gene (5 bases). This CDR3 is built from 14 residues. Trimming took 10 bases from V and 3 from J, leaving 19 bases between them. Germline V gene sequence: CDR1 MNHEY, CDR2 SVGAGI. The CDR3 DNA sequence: TGTGCCACCTCACAACGGGGTAGTCTCTACGAGCAGTACTTC. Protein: CATSQRGSLYEQYF.

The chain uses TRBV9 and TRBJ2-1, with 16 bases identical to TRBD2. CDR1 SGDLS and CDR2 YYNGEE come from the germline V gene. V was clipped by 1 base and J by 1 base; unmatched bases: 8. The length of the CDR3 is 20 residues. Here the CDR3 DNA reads TGTGCCAGCAGCGTAAAAACCGGGACTAGCGGGGGGGGGTCCTACAATGAGCAGTTCTTC. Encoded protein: CASSVKTGTSGGGSYNEQFF.

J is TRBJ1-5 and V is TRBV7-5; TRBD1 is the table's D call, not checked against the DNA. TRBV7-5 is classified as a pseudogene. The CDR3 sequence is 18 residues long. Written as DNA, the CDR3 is TGTGCCAGAAGCCTAGCCCGAACACCAAGACAGGGCAATCAGCCCCAGCATTTT. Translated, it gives CARSLARTPRQGNQPQHF.

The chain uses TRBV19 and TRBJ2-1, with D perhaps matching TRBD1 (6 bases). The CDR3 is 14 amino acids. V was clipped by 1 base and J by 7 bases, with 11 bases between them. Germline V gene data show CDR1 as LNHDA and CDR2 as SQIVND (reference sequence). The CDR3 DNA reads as TGTGCCAGTAGTATAGGTCACAGGGAAAATGAGCAGTTCTTC. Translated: CASSIGHRENEQFF.

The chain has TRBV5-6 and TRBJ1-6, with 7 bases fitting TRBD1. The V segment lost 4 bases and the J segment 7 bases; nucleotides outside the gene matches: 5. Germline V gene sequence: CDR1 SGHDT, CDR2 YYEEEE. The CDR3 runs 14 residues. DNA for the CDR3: TGTGCCAGCAGCCCCGGGACAGACAATTCACCCCTCCACTTT. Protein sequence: CASSPGTDNSPLHF. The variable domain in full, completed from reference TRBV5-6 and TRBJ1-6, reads DAGVTQSPTHLIKTRGQQVTLRCSPKSGHDTVSWYQQALGQGPQFIFQYYEEEERQRGNFPDRFSGHQFPNYSSELNVNALLLGDSALYLCASSPGTDNSPLHFGNGTRLTVT.

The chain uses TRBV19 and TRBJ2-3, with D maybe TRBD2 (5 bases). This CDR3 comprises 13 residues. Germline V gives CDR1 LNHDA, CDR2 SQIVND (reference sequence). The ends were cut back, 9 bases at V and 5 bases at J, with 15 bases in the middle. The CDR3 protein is CASGSGGGDTQYF. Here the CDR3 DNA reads TGTGCCAGCGGTAGTGGAGGCGGAGATACGCAGTATTTT.

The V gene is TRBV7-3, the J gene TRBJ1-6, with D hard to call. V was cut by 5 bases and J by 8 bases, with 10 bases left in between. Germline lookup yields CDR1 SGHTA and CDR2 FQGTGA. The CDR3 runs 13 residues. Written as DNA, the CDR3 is TGTGCCAGCAGCCACGGCGGGGATTCACCCCTCCACTTT. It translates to CASSHGGDSPLHF.

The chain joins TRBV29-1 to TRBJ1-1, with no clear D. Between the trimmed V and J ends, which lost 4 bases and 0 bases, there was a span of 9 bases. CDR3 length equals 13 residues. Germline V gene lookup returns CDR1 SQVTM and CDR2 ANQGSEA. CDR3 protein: CSVVGVMNTEAFF. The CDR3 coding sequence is TGCAGCGTTGTGGGAGTTATGAACACTGAAGCTTTCTTT.